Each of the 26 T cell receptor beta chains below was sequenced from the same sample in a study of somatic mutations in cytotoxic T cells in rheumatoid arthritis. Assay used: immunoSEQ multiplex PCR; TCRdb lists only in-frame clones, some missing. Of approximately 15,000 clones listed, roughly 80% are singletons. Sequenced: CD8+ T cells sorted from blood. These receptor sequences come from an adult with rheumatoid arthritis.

CDR3 region: CASSGNGYTF. The CDR3 coding sequence is TGTGCCAGCAGCGGTAACGGCTACACCTTC. V usage is TRBV9 and J usage is TRBJ1-2; D not certain. V lost 3 bases to trimming and J lost 8 bases, with 5 bases between them. The CDR3 runs to 10 residues. Per germline, CDR1 SGDLS and CDR2 YYNGEE.

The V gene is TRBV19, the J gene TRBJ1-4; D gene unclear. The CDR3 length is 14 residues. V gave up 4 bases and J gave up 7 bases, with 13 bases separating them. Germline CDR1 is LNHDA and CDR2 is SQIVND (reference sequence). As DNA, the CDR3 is TGTGCCAGTAGTAGCCCGTGGGTAGGTGAAAAACTGTTTTTT. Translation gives CASSSPWVGEKLFF.

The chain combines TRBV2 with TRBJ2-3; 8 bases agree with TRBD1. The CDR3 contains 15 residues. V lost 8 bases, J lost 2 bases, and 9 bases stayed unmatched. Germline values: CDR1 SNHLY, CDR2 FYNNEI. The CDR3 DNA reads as TGTGCCAGCGATACCGGGACAGGTCACACAGATACGCAGTATTTT. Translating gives CASDTGTGHTDTQYF.

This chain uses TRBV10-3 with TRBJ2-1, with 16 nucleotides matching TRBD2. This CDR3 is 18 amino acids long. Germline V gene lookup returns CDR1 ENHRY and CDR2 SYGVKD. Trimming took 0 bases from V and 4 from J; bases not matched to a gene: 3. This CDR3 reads CAISESGTSGGGYNEQFF. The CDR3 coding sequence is TGTGCCATCAGTGAGTCCGGGACTAGCGGGGGGGGGTACAATGAGCAGTTCTTC.

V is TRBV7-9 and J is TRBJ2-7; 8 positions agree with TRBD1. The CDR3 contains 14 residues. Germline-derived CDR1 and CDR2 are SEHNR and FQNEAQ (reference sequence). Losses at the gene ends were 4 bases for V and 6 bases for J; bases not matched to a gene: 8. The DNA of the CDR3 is TGTGCCAGCAGCTCTGTGACAGGGGCCAGCGAGCAGTACTTC. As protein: CASSSVTGASEQYF.

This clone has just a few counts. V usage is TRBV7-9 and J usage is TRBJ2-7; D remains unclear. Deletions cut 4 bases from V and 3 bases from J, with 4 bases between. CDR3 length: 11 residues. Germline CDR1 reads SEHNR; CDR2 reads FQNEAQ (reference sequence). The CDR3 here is CASSSYYEQYF. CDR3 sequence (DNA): TGTGCCAGCAGCTCTTACTACGAGCAGTACTTC.

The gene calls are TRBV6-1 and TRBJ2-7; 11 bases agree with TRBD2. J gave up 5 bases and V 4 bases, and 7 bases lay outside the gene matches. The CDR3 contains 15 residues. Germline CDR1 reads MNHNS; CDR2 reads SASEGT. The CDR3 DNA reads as TGTGCCAGCAGTGCCGGACCGGGACTAGCGGACGAGCAGTACTTC. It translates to CASSAGPGLADEQYF.

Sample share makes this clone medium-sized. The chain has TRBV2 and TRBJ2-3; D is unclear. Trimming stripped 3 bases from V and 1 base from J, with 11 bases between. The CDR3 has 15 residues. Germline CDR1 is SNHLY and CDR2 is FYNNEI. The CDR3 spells CASSDGQQRTDTQYF. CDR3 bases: TGTGCCAGCAGTGATGGCCAGCAGCGCACAGATACGCAGTATTTT. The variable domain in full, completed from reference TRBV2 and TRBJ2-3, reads EPEVTQTPSHQVTQMGQEVILRCVPISNHLYFYWYRQILGQKVEFLVSFYNNEISEKSEIFDDQFSVERPDGSNFTLKIRSTKLEDSAMYFCASSDGQQRTDTQYFGPGTRLTVL.

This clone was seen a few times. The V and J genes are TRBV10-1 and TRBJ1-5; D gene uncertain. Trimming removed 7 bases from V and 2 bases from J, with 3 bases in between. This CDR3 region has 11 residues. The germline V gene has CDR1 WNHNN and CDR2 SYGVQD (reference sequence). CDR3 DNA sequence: TGCGCCAGCACAGGCAATCAGCCCCAGCATTTT. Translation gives CASTGNQPQHF.

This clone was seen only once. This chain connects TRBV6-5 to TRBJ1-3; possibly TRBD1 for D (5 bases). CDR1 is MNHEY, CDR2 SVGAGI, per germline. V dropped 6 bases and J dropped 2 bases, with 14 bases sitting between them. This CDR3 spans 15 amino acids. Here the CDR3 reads CASRHKSGPGNTIYF. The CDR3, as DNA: TGTGCCAGCAGACACAAGTCAGGGCCTGGAAACACCATATATTTT.

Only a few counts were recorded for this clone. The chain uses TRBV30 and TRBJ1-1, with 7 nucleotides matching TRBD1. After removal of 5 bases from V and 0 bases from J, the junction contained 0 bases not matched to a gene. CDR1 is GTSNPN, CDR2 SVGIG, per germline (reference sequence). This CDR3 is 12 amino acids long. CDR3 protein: CAWGTVNTEAFF. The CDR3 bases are TGTGCCTGGGGGACAGTGAACACTGAAGCTTTCTTT.

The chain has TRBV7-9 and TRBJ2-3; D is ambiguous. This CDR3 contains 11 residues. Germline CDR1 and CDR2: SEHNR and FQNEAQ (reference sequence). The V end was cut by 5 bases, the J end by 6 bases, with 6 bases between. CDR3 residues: CASSEWDTQYF. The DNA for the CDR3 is TGTGCCAGCAGCGAATGGGATACGCAGTATTTT.

CDR3 region: CASSQDQLREKGETQYF. The CDR3 DNA reads TGTGCCAGCAGCCAAGATCAGTTGAGGGAGAAAGGGGAGACCCAGTACTTC. This chain joins TRBV14 and TRBJ2-5; possible D gene TRBD2, 5 bases. In germline, CDR1 is SGHDN, CDR2 FVKESK. V lost 0 bases and J 5 bases, leaving 19 bases between the germline ends. There are 17 residues in the CDR3.

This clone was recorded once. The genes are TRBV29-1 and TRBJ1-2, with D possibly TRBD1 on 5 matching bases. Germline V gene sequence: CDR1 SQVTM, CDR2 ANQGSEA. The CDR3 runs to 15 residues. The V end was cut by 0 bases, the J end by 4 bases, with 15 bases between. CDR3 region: CSVEDLGAMLYGYTF. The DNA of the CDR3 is TGCAGCGTTGAAGATTTAGGGGCAATGCTCTATGGCTACACCTTC.

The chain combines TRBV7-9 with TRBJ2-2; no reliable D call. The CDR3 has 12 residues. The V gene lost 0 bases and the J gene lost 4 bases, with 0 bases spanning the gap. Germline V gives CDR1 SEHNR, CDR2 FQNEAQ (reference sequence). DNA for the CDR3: TGTGCCAGCAGCTTAGCCACCGGGGAGCTGTTTTTT. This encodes CASSLATGELFF.

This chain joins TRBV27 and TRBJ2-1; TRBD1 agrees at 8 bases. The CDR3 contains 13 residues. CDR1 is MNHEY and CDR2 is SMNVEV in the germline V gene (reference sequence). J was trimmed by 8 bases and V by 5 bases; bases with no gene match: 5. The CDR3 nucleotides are TGTGCCAGCAGTGTGGACAGGGTGGATGAGCAGTTCTTC. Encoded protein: CASSVDRVDEQFF.

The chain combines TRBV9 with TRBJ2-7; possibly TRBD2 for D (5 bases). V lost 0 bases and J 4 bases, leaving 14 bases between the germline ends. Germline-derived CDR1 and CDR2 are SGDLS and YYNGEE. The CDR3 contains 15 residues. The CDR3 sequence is CASSVANGGKYEQYF. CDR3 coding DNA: TGTGCCAGCAGCGTAGCTAATGGAGGAAAATACGAGCAGTACTTC.

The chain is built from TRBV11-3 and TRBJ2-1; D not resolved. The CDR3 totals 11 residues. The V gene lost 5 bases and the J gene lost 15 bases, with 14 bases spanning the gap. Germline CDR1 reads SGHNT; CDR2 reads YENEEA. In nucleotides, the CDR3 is TGTGCCAGCAGCCAAGATGGGCAGACGTTCTTC. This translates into CASSQDGQTFF.

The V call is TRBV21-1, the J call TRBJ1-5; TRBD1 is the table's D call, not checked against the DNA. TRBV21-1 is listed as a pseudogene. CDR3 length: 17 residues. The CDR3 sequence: CASSKRVRGQGGQPQHF. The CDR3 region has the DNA TGTGCCAGCAGCAAAAGGGTCAGGGGACAGGGAGGTCAGCCCCAGCATTTT.

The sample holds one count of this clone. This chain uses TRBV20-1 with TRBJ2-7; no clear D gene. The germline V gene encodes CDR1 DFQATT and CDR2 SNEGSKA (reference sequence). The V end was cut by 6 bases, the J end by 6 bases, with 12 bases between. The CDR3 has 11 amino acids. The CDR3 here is CSATTGLEQYF. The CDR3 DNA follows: TGCAGTGCAACCACCGGGCTCGAGCAGTACTTC.

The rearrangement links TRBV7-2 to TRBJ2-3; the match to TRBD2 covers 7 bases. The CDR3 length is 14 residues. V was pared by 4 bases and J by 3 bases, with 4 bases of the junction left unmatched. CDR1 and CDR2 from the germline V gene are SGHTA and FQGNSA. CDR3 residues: CASSSDGGTDTQYF. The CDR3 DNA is TGTGCCAGCAGCTCCGACGGGGGGACAGATACGCAGTATTTT.

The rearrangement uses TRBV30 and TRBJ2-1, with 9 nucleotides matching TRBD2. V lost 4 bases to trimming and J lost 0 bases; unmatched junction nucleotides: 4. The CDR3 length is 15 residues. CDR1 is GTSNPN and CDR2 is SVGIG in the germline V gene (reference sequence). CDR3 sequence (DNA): TGTGCCTGGACTAAACTAGCGGGCTCCTACAATGAGCAGTTCTTC. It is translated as CAWTKLAGSYNEQFF.

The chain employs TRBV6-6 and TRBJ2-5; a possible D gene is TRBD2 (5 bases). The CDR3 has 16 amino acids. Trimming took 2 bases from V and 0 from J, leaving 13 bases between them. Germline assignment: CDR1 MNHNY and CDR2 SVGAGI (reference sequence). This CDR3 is CASSYPWVGDQETQYF. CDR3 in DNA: TGTGCCAGCAGTTACCCCTGGGTCGGGGACCAAGAGACCCAGTACTTC.

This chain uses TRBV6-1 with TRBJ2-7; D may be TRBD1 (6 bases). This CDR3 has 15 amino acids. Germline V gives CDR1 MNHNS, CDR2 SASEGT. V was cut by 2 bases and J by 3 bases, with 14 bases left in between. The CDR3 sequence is CASSEYKTGSYEQYF. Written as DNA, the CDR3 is TGTGCCAGCAGTGAATATAAAACAGGGAGCTACGAGCAGTACTTC.

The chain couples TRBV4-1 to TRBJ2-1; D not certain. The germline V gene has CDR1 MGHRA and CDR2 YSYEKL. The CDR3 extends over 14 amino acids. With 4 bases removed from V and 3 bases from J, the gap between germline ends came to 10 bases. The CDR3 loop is CASSPPYRYNEQFF. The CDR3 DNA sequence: TGCGCCAGCAGCCCTCCCTACCGCTACAATGAGCAGTTCTTC.

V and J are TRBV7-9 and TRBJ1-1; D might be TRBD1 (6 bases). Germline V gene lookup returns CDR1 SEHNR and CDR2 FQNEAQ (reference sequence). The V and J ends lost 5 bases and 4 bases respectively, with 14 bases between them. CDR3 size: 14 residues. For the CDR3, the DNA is TGTGCCAGCAGCCCCCCGAGGGGGAGCACTGAAGCTTTCTTT. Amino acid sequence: CASSPPRGSTEAFF.